These T cell receptor beta chains were read from a single sample in a study of blood T cell repertoires in COVID-19. Profiling relied on immunoSEQ multiplex PCR, and the TCRdb table lists in-frame clones only, not all of them. Here the sample spans about 120,000 clones, approximately 85% being singletons. Sequencing input: peripheral blood. The source is a woman aged 55 to 70 with COVID-19, enrolled during active disease. CDR3s include the opening cysteine and the closing phenylalanine or tryptophan. D genes are given only for firm matches. Clone size is given for some rows only: seen once, a few or many times, or a class if the clone is expanded.

J	V	length	D	size	CDR3	DNA
TRBJ1-1	TRBV9	14	TRBD1	.	CASSVEGAMTEAFF	TGTGCCAGCAGCGTAGAGGGGGCAATGACTGAAGCTTTCTTT
TRBJ1-2	TRBV9	13	TRBD1	.	CASSADRGYGYTF	TGTGCCAGCAGCGCCGACAGGGGCTATGGCTACACCTTC
TRBJ1-6	TRBV7-9	13	.	.	CASSLVDNSPLHF	TGTGCCAGCAGCTTAGTCGATAATTCACCCCTCCACTTT
TRBJ2-7	TRBV10-3	14	TRBD1	.	CAIRSRDRVYEQYF	TGTGCCATCAGAAGCCGGGACAGGGTGTACGAGCAGTACTTC
TRBJ2-3	TRBV11-3	15	.	few	CASSLAGAGTDTQYF	TGTGCCAGCAGCTTAGCAGGGGCCGGCACAGATACGCAGTATTTT
TRBJ1-2	TRBV6-5	13	.	.	CASSYDRSNGYTF	TGTGCCAGCAGTTACGACAGGTCAAACGGCTACACCTTC
TRBJ2-3	TRBV4-1	13	TRBD2	.	CASSQLAGDTQYF	TGCGCCAGCAGCCAACTAGCGGGGGATACGCAGTATTTT
TRBJ1-5	TRBV7-9	14	.	few	CASSSGGRGQPQHF	TGTGCCAGCAGCTCGGGGGGTAGGGGTCAGCCCCAGCATTTT
TRBJ2-3	TRBV30	13	.	.	CAWTLVRSDTQYF	TGTGCCTGGACGCTAGTTAGGAGCGATACGCAGTATTTT
TRBJ1-1	TRBV27	13	.	.	CASSLTENTEAFF	TGTGCCAGCAGTTTAACAGAAAACACTGAAGCTTTCTTT
TRBJ1-5	TRBV28	16	.	.	CASSFNKGDRNQPQHF	TGTGCCAGCAGTTTCAACAAAGGCGACAGGAATCAGCCCCAGCATTTT
TRBJ2-7	TRBV7-3	15	TRBD2	.	CASSHSGGPSYEQYF	TGTGCCAGCAGCCACAGCGGGGGCCCCTCCTACGAGCAGTACTTC
TRBJ2-1	TRBV18	17	.	.	CASSPPAGVGSYNEQFF	TGTGCCAGCTCACCACCGGCAGGGGTCGGATCCTACAATGAGCAGTTCTTC
TRBJ2-1	TRBV15	16	TRBD2	.	CATSRDKVAGFHEQFF	TGTGCCACCAGCAGAGATAAGGTAGCGGGGTTCCATGAGCAGTTCTTC
TRBJ1-3	TRBV19	15	TRBD1	.	CASSDPGQRRNTIYF	TGTGCCAGTAGTGATCCGGGACAGCGAAGAAACACCATATATTTT
TRBJ1-4	TRBV11-2	15	.	.	CASSLTTGSNEKLFF	TGTGCCAGCAGCTTAACGACTGGATCTAATGAAAAACTGTTTTTT
TRBJ2-7	TRBV4-2	14	.	.	CASSQESGPGEQYF	TGTGCCAGCAGCCAAGAGTCAGGGCCGGGCGAGCAGTACTTC
TRBJ1-1	TRBV24-1	13	.	.	CATSDLMNTEAFF	TGTGCCACCAGTGACCTTATGAACACTGAAGCTTTCTTT
TRBJ2-3	TRBV5-1	14	.	once	CASSSGRGTDTQYF	TGCGCCAGCAGCAGCGGAAGGGGCACAGATACGCAGTATTTT
TRBJ1-1	TRBV4-3	12	.	.	CASSQRRGEAFF	TGCGCCAGCAGCCAGAGGCGAGGGGAAGCTTTCTTT